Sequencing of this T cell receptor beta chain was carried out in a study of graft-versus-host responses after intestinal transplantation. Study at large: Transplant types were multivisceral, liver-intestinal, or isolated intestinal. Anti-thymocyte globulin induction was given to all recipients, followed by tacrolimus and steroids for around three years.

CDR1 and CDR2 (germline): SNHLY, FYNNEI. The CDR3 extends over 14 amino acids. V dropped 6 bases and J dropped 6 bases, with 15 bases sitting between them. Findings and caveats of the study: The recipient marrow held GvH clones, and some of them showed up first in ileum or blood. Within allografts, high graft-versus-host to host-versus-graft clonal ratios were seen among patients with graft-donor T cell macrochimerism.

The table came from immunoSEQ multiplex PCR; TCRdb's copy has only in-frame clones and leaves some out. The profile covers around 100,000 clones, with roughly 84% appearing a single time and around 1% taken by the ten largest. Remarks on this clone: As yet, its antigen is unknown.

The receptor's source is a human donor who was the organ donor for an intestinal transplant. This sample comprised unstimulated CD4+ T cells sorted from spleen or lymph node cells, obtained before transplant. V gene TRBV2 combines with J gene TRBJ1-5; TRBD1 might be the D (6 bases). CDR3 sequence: CASRERTVGQPQHF. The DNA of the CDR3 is TGTGCCAGCAGGGAGAGGACAGTAGGTCAGCCCCAGCATTTT. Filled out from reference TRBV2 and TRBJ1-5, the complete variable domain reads EPEVTQTPSHQVTQMGQEVILRCVPISNHLYFYWYRQILGQKVEFLVSFYNNEISEKSEIFDDQFSVERPDGSNFTLKIRSTKLEDSAMYFCASRERTVGQPQHFGDGTRLSIL.